Presented here are 10 T cell receptor beta chains from one specimen sequenced in a study of cytomegalovirus exposure and HLA in healthy donors. Assay: immunoSEQ multiplex PCR; the TCRdb copy retains only in-frame clones and omits some. This sample has roughly 100,000 clones, with about 95% found just once. The sequenced material came from PBMCs. These TCRs come from a young woman in good health and CMV-seronegative.

The chain recombines TRBV27 with TRBJ1-2; D remains ambiguous. Germline CDR1 MNHEY, CDR2 SMNVEV (reference sequence). There are 13 residues in the CDR3. Trimming pared 6 bases from V and 3 bases from J, leaving 11 bases between. CDR3 in DNA: TGTGCCAGCAGCCCCGACACTTACTATGGCTACACCTTC. Amino acids: CASSPDTYYGYTF.

The chain couples TRBV19 to TRBJ2-2, with 7 nucleotides matching TRBD1. CDR3 length: 13 residues. Per the germline V gene, CDR1 is LNHDA and CDR2 is SQIVND (reference sequence). J gave up 6 bases and V 8 bases, and 6 bases lay outside the gene matches. CDR3 sequence reads: CASHFTGAGELFF. CDR3 DNA: TGTGCCAGTCACTTCACAGGGGCCGGGGAGCTGTTTTTT.

The gene calls are TRBV27 and TRBJ2-5; D not resolved. Germline lookup yields CDR1 MNHEY and CDR2 SMNVEV (reference sequence). The CDR3 is made up of 13 amino acids. Trimming left V 5 bases short and J 4 bases short, with 11 bases between. The DNA for the CDR3 is TGTGCCAGCAGTCCAAATCCCCCAGAGACCCAGTACTTC. It encodes CASSPNPPETQYF.

The chain is built from TRBV5-1 and TRBJ1-4; D is perhaps TRBD1 (6 bases). Germline values: CDR1 SGHRS, CDR2 YFSETQ. The CDR3 is made up of 16 amino acids. V dropped 5 bases and J dropped 8 bases, with 22 bases sitting between them. The CDR3 DNA is TGCGCCAGCAGTTCCGTCGACCGGGACACGAAAGAAAAACTGTTTTTT. It is translated as CASSSVDRDTKEKLFF.

The CDR3 DNA follows: TGCAGCGTTGCTAGCGGGAGTGCAGATACGCAGTATTTT. The encoded protein is CSVASGSADTQYF. This chain links TRBV29-1 with TRBJ2-3, with TRBD2 matching 10 bases. Germline CDR1 and CDR2: SQVTM and ANQGSEA. This CDR3 comprises 13 residues. Trimming cost V 4 bases and J 4 bases; bases outside gene matches: 2.

The rearrangement joins TRBV4-1 to TRBJ1-2; D may be TRBD1 (5 bases). In germline, CDR1 is MGHRA, CDR2 YSYEKL. The V and J ends lost 1 base and 3 bases respectively, with 12 bases between them. CDR3 length: 15 amino acids. The CDR3 sequence is CASSQGQGFDYGYTF. Written as DNA, the CDR3 is TGCGCCAGCAGCCAAGGGCAGGGTTTCGACTATGGCTACACCTTC.

The chain recombines TRBV6-1 with TRBJ2-1; 7 bases are a match to TRBD2. The V segment lost 11 bases and the J segment 2 bases; nucleotides outside the gene matches: 6. The CDR3 covers 13 residues. In germline, CDR1 is MNHNS, CDR2 SASEGT. CDR3 region: CACWGGAYNEQFF. CDR3 coding DNA: TGTGCCTGCTGGGGGGGGGCCTACAATGAGCAGTTCTTC.

The CDR3 sequence is CASSRIAGGSSEQFF. The CDR3 region has the DNA TGTGCCAGCAGTCGAATAGCGGGAGGTAGTTCTGAGCAGTTCTTC. The V and J genes are TRBV13 and TRBJ2-1; 10 bases are shared with TRBD2. In germline, CDR1 is PRHDT, CDR2 FYEKMQ (reference sequence). The CDR3 contains 15 residues. V lost 6 bases and J lost 9; bases outside the gene matches: 11.

This chain joins TRBV7-6 and TRBJ2-3, with unresolved D. CDR3 size: 13 residues. Deletions cut 5 bases from V and 3 bases from J, with 9 bases between. CDR1 and CDR2 (germline): SGHVS, FNYEAQ. The CDR3 DNA follows: TGTGCCAGCAGCCGTATCGCGACAGATACGCAGTATTTT. Translation: CASSRIATDTQYF. The full variable domain, with the rest looked up from reference TRBV7-6 and TRBJ2-3, is GAGVSQSPRYKVTKRGQDVALRCDPISGHVSLYWYRQALGQGPEFLTYFNYEAQQDKSGLPNDRFSAERPEGSISTLTIQRTEQRDSAMYRCASSRIATDTQYFGPGTRLTVL.

The chain employs TRBV7-9 and TRBJ2-1; D is possibly TRBD2 (7 bases). CDR1 is SEHNR, CDR2 FQNEAQ, per germline (reference sequence). The V end was cut by 0 bases, the J end by 8 bases, with 11 bases between. CDR3 size: 14 residues. CDR3 nucleotides: TGTGCCAGCAGCTTAGCGGGAGGGGGGCATGAGCAGTTCTTC. Translation: CASSLAGGGHEQFF.